This T cell receptor (beta chain) is from a study of blood T cell repertoires in COVID-19. Study context: Acute and convalescent COVID-19 specimens originated in the United States, Italy and Spain. From T cells, B-cell-depleted T cells, or PBMCs came the material, which was cDNA or gDNA.

The data were produced by immunoSEQ multiplex PCR, yet TCRdb's version contains in-frame clones alone and is incomplete. The data show 400,000 to 500,000 clones, roughly 90% seen once. CDR1 is LNHNV, CDR2 YYDKDF, per germline (reference sequence). The CDR3 covers 14 residues. V was trimmed by 8 bases and J by 1 base, leaving 12 bases between them. The specimen was peripheral blood. The chain recombines TRBV15 with TRBJ1-5, with a possible D match to TRBD1 (6 bases). This receptor was obtained from a woman aged 25 to 39 with active or convalescent COVID-19. As DNA, the CDR3 is TGTGCCACCCGACATGGACAGAGCAATCAGCCCCAGCATTTT. Its protein is CATRHGQSNQPQHF.